The present TCR beta chain was sequenced within a study of blood T cells in healthy people across ages. The CDR3 runs 13 residues. Trimming took 5 bases from V and 8 from J; bases not matched to a gene: 8. From germline, CDR1 is MNHEY and CDR2 SVGAGI. Then a second PCR, running roughly 7 to 11 cycles, was carried out with a sample-barcoded 5' primer and a J-beta primer mix. Every cDNA molecule bore a tag from a template-switch adaptor containing 12 random nucleotides. TCRdb re-derived calls from the 5' RACE reads in MiXCR, one entry per CDR3 protein. Counted here are some 1.7 million distinct CDR3 sequences, 28% occurring once; the ten biggest clones make up 6.5% to 8.5%. The study's findings and limits: While age rose, TCR beta diversity per million T cells dropped in a roughly linear way. TCR beta diversity was tightly associated with the proportion of naive T cells. Both higher diversity and more naive CD4+ cells marked long-lived donors when set against aged donors.

Worth noting for this clonotype: Its antigen is undetermined.

Sequenced sample: blood. This clonotype was sampled from a woman in her twenties or thirties in good health. This sequence joins TRBV6-5 and TRBJ1-2; 7 positions match TRBD1. The CDR3 DNA follows: TGTGCCAGCAGTACAGGGGTGAGGCCGGGCTACACCTTC. Protein product: CASSTGVRPGYTF.